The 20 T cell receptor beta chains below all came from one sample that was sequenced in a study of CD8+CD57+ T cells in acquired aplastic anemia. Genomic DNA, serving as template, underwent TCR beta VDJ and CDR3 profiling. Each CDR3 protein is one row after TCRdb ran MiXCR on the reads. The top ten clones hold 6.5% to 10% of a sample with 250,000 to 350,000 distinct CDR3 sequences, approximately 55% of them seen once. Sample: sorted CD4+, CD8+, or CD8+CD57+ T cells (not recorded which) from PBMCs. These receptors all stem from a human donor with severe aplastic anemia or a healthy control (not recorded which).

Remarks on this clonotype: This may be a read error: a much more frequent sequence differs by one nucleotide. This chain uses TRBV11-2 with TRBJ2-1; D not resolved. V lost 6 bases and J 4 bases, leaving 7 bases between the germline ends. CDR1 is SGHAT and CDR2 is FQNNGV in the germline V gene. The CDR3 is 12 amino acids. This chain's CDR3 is CASSNMYNEQFF. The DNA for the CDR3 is TGTGCCAGCAGTAATATGTACAATGAGCAGTTCTTC.

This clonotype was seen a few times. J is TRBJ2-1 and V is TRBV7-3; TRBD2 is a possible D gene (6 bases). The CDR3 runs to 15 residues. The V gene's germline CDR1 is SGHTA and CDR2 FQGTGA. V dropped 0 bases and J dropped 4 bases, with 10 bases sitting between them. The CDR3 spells CASSLTLAGYNEQFF. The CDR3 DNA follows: TGTGCCAGCAGCTTAACCCTTGCGGGGTACAATGAGCAGTTCTTC.

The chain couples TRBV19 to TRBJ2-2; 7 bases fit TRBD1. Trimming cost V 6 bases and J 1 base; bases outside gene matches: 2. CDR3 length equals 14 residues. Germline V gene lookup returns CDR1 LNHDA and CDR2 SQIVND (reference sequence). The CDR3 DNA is TGTGCCAGTAGGGGGGACAGGAACACCGGGGAGCTGTTTTTT. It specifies CASRGDRNTGELFF. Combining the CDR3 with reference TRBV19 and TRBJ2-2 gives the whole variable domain DGGITQSPKYLFRKEGQNVTLSCEQNLNHDAMYWYRQDPGQGLRLIYYSQIVNDFQKGDIAEGYSVSREKKESFPLTVTSAQKNPTAFYLCASRGDRNTGELFFGEGSRLTVL.

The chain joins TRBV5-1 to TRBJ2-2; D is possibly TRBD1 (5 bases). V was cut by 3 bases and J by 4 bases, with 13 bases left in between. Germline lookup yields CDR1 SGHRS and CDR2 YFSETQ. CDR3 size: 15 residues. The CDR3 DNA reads TGCGCCAGCAGCTACGGCAGGGTCGGCACCGGGGAGCTGTTTTTT. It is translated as CASSYGRVGTGELFF.

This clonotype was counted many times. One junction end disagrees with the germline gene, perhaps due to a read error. In DNA form, the CDR3 reads TGTGCCAGCAGCTTGACAGTTACGCAGTATTTT. Encoded protein: CASSLTVTQYF. The rearrangement uses TRBV7-9 and TRBJ2-3; possible D gene TRBD1, 5 bases. The germline V gene has CDR1 SEHNR and CDR2 FQNEAQ (reference sequence). CDR3 length: 11 residues.

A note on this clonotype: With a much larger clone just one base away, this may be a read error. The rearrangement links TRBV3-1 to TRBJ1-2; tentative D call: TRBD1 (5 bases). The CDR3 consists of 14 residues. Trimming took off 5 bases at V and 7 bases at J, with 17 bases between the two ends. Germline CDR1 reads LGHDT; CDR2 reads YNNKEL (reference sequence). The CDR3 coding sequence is TGTGCCAGCAGCGGGACTGCCGATTCCTGTGGCTACACCTTC. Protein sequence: CASSGTADSCGYTF.

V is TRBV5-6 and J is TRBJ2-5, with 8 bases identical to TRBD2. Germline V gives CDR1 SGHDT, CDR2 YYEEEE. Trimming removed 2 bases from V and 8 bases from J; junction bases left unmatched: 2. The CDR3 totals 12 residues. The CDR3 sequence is CASSFAGGTQYF. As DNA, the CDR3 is TGTGCCAGCAGCTTTGCGGGGGGAACCCAGTACTTC.

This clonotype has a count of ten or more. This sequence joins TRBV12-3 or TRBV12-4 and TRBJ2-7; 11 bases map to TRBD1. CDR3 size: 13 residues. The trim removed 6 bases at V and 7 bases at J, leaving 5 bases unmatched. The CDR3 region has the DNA TGTGCCAGCAGAATAGGGACAGGGGGTGAGCAGTACTTC. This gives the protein CASRIGTGGEQYF.

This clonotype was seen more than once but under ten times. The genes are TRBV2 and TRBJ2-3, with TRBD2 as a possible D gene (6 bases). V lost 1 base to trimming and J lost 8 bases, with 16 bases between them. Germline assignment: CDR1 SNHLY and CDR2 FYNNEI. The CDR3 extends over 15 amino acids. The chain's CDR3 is CASSEVSMAGSTQYF. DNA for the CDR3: TGTGCCAGCAGTGAAGTGAGTATGGCGGGGAGTACGCAGTATTTT. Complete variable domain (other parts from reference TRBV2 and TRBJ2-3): EPEVTQTPSHQVTQMGQEVILRCVPISNHLYFYWYRQILGQKVEFLVSFYNNEISEKSEIFDDQFSVERPDGSNFTLKIRSTKLEDSAMYFCASSEVSMAGSTQYFGPGTRLTVL.

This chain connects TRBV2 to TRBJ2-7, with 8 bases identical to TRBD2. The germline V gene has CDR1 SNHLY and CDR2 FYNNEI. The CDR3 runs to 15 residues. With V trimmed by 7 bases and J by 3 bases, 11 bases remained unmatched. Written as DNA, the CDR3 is TGTGCCAGCACCCCGGGACTAGGGGGGCGCTACGAGCAGTACTTC. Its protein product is CASTPGLGGRYEQYF.

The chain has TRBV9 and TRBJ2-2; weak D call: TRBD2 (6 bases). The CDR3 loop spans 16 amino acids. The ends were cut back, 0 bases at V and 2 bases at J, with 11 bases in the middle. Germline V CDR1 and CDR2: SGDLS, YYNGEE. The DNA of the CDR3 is TGTGCCAGCAGCGTAGTTGCGGGGACCAACACCGGGGAGCTGTTTTTT. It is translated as CASSVVAGTNTGELFF.

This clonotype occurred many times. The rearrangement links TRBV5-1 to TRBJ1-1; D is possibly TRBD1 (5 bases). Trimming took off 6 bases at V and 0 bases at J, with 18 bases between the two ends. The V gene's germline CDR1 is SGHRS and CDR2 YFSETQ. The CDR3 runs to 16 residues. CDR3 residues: CASTDRAGSMNTEAFF. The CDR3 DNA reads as TGCGCCAGCACTGATAGGGCAGGGTCAATGAACACTGAAGCTTTCTTT. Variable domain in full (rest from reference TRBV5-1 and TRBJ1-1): KAGVTQTPRYLIKTRGQQVTLSCSPISGHRSVSWYQQTPGQGLQFLFEYFSETQRNKGNFPGRFSGRQFSNSRSEMNVSTLELGDSALYLCASTDRAGSMNTEAFFGQGTRLTVV.

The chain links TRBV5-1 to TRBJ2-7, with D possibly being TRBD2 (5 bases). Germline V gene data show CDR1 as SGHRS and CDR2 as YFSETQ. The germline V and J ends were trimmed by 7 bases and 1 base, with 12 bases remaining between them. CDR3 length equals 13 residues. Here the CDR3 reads CASLEEDSYEQYF. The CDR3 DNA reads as TGCGCCAGCCTGGAGGAGGATTCCTACGAGCAGTACTTC.

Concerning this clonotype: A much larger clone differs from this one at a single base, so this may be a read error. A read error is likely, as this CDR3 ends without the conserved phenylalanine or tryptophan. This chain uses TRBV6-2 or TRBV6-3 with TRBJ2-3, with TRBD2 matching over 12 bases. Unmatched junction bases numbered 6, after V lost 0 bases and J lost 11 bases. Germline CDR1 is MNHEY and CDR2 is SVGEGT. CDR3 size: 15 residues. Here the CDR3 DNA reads TGTGCCAGCAGTTACTCGAGAGCTAGCGGGGGGGAGCAGTATCTT. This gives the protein CASSYSRASGGEQYL.

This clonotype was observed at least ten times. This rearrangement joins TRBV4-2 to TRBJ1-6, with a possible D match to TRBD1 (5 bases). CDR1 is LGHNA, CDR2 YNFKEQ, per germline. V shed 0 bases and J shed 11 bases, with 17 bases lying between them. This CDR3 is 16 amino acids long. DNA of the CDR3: TGTGCCAGCAGCCAAGACTCCGGGACGCGCGCCCCACCCCTCCACTTT. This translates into CASSQDSGTRAPPLHF.

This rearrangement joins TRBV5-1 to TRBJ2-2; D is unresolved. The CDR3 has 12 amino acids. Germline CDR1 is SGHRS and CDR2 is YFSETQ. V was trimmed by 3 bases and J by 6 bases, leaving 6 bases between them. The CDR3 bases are TGCGCCAGCAGCTCCAGCGCCGGGGAGCTGTTTTTT. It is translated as CASSSSAGELFF.

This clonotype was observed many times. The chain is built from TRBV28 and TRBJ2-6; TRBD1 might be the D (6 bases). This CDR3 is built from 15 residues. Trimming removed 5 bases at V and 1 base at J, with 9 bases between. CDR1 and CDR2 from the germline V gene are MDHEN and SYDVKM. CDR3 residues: CASSPRGSGANVLTF. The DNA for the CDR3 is TGTGCCAGCAGTCCTAGGGGGTCTGGGGCCAACGTCCTGACTTTC.

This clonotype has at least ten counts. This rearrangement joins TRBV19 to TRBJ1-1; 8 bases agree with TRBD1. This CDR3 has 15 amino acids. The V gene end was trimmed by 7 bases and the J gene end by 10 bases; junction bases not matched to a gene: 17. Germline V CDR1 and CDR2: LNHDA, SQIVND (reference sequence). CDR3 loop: CASKDSAGGAWGAFF. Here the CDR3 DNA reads TGTGCCAGTAAGGATTCCGCAGGGGGCGCCTGGGGAGCTTTCTTT.

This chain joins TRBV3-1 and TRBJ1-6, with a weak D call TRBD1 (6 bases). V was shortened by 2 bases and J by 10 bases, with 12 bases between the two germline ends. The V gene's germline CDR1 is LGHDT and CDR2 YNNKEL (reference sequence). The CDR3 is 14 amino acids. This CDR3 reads CASSQTGIRSPLHF. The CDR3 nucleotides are TGTGCCAGCAGCCAAACAGGGATCAGGTCACCCCTCCACTTT.

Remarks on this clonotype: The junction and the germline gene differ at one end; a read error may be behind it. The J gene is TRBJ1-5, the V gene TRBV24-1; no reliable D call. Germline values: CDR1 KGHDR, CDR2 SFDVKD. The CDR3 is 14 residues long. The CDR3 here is CATSDSRRNLPQHF. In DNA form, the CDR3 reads TGTGCCACCAGTGATTCGCGTAGGAATCTGCCCCAGCATTTT.